The next 25 T cell receptor beta chains were all read from a single sample in a study of T-cell memory formation after mild COVID-19 (dated by TCRdb to the early 2020s). The protocol used for the library was 5' RACE. Sequencing used an Illumina NovaSeq 6000. In-frame beta chains were kept once TCRdb had trimmed the public reads at Q25 with fastp and called clones with MiXCR. When rows share a CDR3 protein, they turn into one entry using the most common DNA and genes. The sample has hundreds of thousands of distinct CDR3 sequences on record, approximately 23% of them singletons. Roughly an eighth of the sample is in the top ten clones. Input material: PBMCs or a T cell subset sorted from them (not recorded which). The receptors stem from an adult woman who had mild COVID-19 (a few samples of this study predate the infection). The sample titles of this study are shuffled in the database, so cell type and time point are left out; the donor was told from shared clones.

This clonotype was detected a few times. The chain combines TRBV3-1 with TRBJ2-1, with 8 bases matching TRBD1. The V and J ends lost 3 bases and 3 bases, in that order; junction bases with no gene match: 1. CDR1 is LGHDT, CDR2 YNNKEL, per germline (reference sequence). The CDR3 covers 14 residues. The CDR3 DNA reads as TGTGCCAGCAGCCAGGGGACAGGCTACAATGAGCAGTTCTTC. Translation gives CASSQGTGYNEQFF.

The rearrangement uses TRBV7-2 and TRBJ2-6; D uncertain. Germline V gene sequence: CDR1 SGHTA, CDR2 FQGNSA. Deletions cut 2 bases from V and 0 bases from J, with 11 bases between. CDR3 length equals 17 residues. CDR3 sequence: CASSLSLQSSGANVLTF. CDR3 DNA sequence: TGTGCCAGCAGCTTATCCCTCCAGAGCTCTGGGGCCAACGTCCTGACTTTC.

The chain joins TRBV6-2 or TRBV6-3 to TRBJ2-3; 8 bases map to TRBD2. Germline CDR1 is MNHEY and CDR2 is SVGEGT. The V segment lost 3 bases and the J segment 6 bases; nucleotides outside the gene matches: 8. This CDR3 is built from 15 residues. CDR3 protein: CASSYRTSFRDTQYF. Written as DNA, the CDR3 is TGTGCCAGCAGTTATCGGACTAGCTTTCGCGATACGCAGTATTTT.

The V call is TRBV12-3 or TRBV12-4, the J call TRBJ1-1; 8 bases are shared with TRBD1. Trimming cost V 5 bases and J 10 bases; bases outside gene matches: 12. The CDR3 has 14 residues. The CDR3 bases are TGTGCCAGCAGTGATCCCGGGACAGGTCGAAGAGCTTTCTTT. Residues: CASSDPGTGRRAFF.

The chain links TRBV5-1 to TRBJ1-2, with D possibly matching TRBD1 (5 bases). Germline V gene lookup returns CDR1 SGHRS and CDR2 YFSETQ. The V end was cut by 4 bases, the J end by 6 bases, with 13 bases between. CDR3 length equals 13 residues. The chain's CDR3 is CASSQGGRDGYTF. Here the CDR3 DNA reads TGCGCCAGCAGCCAGGGTGGTCGGGATGGCTACACCTTC.

This clonotype showed up just a few times. V is TRBV29-1 and J is TRBJ2-5; D is unresolved. The CDR3 consists of 13 residues. V lost 3 bases and J lost 5, with 13 bases in between. Germline V gene sequence: CDR1 SQVTM, CDR2 ANQGSEA. CDR3 residues: CSVDSRAAETQYF. In DNA form, the CDR3 reads TGCAGCGTTGATTCTAGGGCCGCGGAGACCCAGTACTTC.

The chain links TRBV4-3 to TRBJ2-1, with 7 bases that match TRBD1. CDR1 LGHNA and CDR2 YSLEER come from the germline V gene. The CDR3 runs to 15 residues. Trimming cost V 0 bases and J 4 bases; bases outside gene matches: 3. The CDR3 here is CASSQEGQLYNEQFF. The CDR3 DNA follows: TGCGCCAGCAGCCAAGAGGGACAGTTGTACAATGAGCAGTTCTTC.

The chain combines TRBV24-1 with TRBJ1-5; possibly TRBD1 for D (5 bases). V was pared by 7 bases and J by 4 bases, with 16 bases between. Germline lookup yields CDR1 KGHDR and CDR2 SFDVKD. This CDR3 has 15 residues. In DNA form, the CDR3 reads TGTGCCACCAGCGGGGGGACTCCTGGGAATCAGCCCCAGCATTTT. Its translation: CATSGGTPGNQPQHF.

The sample holds a few counts of this clonotype. This sequence may be a read error, since a much larger clone differs from it by one base. The chain joins TRBV7-9 to TRBJ2-7; 7 bases map to TRBD1. This CDR3 comprises 14 residues. Trimming took 5 bases from V and 2 from J; bases not matched to a gene: 6. Per the germline V gene, CDR1 is SEHNR and CDR2 is FQNEAQ (reference sequence). DNA for the CDR3: TGTGCCAGCAGCGCCGGGACAGTGGCCTACGAGCAGTACTTC. Amino acids: CASSAGTVAYEQYF.

This clonotype was detected only a few times. The chain employs TRBV7-9 and TRBJ2-3; 11 bases are shared with TRBD2. The V gene's germline CDR1 is SEHNR and CDR2 FQNEAQ (reference sequence). The V and J ends lost 3 bases and 5 bases, in that order; junction bases with no gene match: 4. The CDR3 has 15 residues. CDR3 nucleotide sequence: TGTGCCAGCAGCTTTAGCGGGGGGGCAGGAGATACGCAGTATTTT. Protein: CASSFSGGAGDTQYF.

The rearrangement links TRBV5-1 to TRBJ2-5; 12 bases agree with TRBD2. V was pared by 3 bases and J by 5 bases, with 8 bases of the junction left unmatched. The CDR3 has 16 amino acids. CDR1 is SGHRS, CDR2 YFSETQ, per germline. This chain's CDR3 is CASSSWTSGVFETQYF. CDR3 nucleotides: TGCGCCAGCAGCTCCTGGACTAGCGGGGTTTTTGAGACCCAGTACTTC.

The chain links TRBV11-2 to TRBJ2-1, with 10 bases identical to TRBD2. Germline values: CDR1 SGHAT, CDR2 FQNNGV. The junction had 6 bases not matched to a gene; V was cut back by 5 bases and J by 8 bases. This CDR3 is built from 14 residues. CDR3 coding DNA: TGTGCCAGCAGCCCCCCTAGCGGGAGAGATGAGCAGTTCTTC. Encoded protein: CASSPPSGRDEQFF.

In its sample, this clonotype was seen a few times. CDR3 DNA sequence: TGTGCCAGCAGCTGGACAGGGAGTGGGTACGAGCAGTACTTC. It specifies CASSWTGSGYEQYF. The J gene is TRBJ2-7, the V gene TRBV7-9; the match to TRBD1 covers 8 bases. V trimming: 4 bases; J trimming: 4 bases; junction bases outside the gene matches: 6. This CDR3 is built from 14 residues. Germline V gene data show CDR1 as SEHNR and CDR2 as FQNEAQ (reference sequence).

This clonotype was detected a few times. CDR3 region: CASSPLWETQYF. The CDR3 DNA follows: TGTGCCAGCAGCCCGCTATGGGAGACCCAGTACTTC. The chain carries TRBV7-2 and TRBJ2-5; the D is unclear. Looked up from germline, CDR1 is SGHTA and CDR2 is FQGNSA. V was cut by 5 bases and J by 5 bases, with 9 bases left in between. The CDR3 runs to 12 residues.

V is TRBV7-3 and J is TRBJ1-1; no reliable D call. This CDR3 is built from 16 residues. Germline loops: CDR1 SGHTA, CDR2 FQGTGA. Trimming stripped 0 bases from V and 2 bases from J, with 13 bases between. CDR3 DNA sequence: TGTGCCAGCAGCTTAACGGGAGGGCACCTCAACACTGAAGCTTTCTTT. Its translation: CASSLTGGHLNTEAFF.

This clonotype appeared many times. This sequence joins TRBV20-1 and TRBJ2-7; the D gene is possibly TRBD2 (5 bases). The germline V gene encodes CDR1 DFQATT and CDR2 SNEGSKA (reference sequence). V lost 6 bases to trimming and J lost 9 bases, with 15 bases between them. CDR3 length: 11 residues. The CDR3 DNA sequence: TGCAGTGCCGGAGGTACCGCAGGGCAGTACTTC. This translates into CSAGGTAGQYF.

This clonotype appeared a single time. The genes are TRBV30 and TRBJ1-2; D gene unclear. CDR1 and CDR2 from the germline V gene are GTSNPN and SVGIG (reference sequence). The CDR3 consists of 13 residues. Trimming stripped 3 bases from V and 0 bases from J, with 8 bases between. The CDR3: CAWRNSANYGYTF. The DNA of the CDR3 is TGTGCCTGGAGAAACAGCGCTAACTATGGCTACACCTTC.

The chain carries TRBV9 and TRBJ2-3; unclear D gene. Germline V gene sequence: CDR1 SGDLS, CDR2 YYNGEE. This CDR3 contains 13 residues. V was shortened by 3 bases and J by 3 bases, with 8 bases between the two germline ends. The CDR3 protein is CASSEHTTDTQYF. As DNA, the CDR3 is TGTGCCAGCAGCGAGCATACGACAGATACGCAGTATTTT.

The V and J genes are TRBV29-1 and TRBJ2-1; no reliable D call. V lost 4 bases and J lost 0, with 13 bases in between. Germline V gene data show CDR1 as SQVTM and CDR2 as ANQGSEA. CDR3 length: 15 residues. The CDR3 loop is CSVAIELSSYNEQFF. In nucleotides, the CDR3 is TGCAGCGTTGCGATTGAACTGAGCTCCTACAATGAGCAGTTCTTC.

In this sample, this clonotype turned up once. The V and J genes are TRBV7-9 and TRBJ1-1, with D hard to call. CDR1 SEHNR and CDR2 FQNEAQ come from the germline V gene (reference sequence). This CDR3 is built from 12 residues. With 3 bases removed from V and 8 bases from J, the gap between germline ends came to 10 bases. This chain's CDR3 is CASSFVGSEAFF. The CDR3 DNA follows: TGTGCCAGCAGCTTCGTAGGGTCCGAAGCTTTCTTT.

In its sample, this clonotype was seen a few times. This chain links TRBV3-1 with TRBJ2-1; either TRBD1 or TRBD2 may fit D (8 bases each). Trimming pared 4 bases from V and 6 bases from J, leaving 19 bases between. CDR3 length: 16 amino acids. Looked up from germline, CDR1 is LGHDT and CDR2 is YNNKEL (reference sequence). CDR3 protein: CASSLSGGRGLNEQFF. CDR3 nucleotides: TGTGCCAGCAGCCTCAGCGGGGGCAGGGGGCTCAATGAGCAGTTCTTC.

This chain uses TRBV4-1 with TRBJ2-1; D not resolved. The CDR3 consists of 13 residues. The V end was cut by 3 bases, the J end by 9 bases, with 12 bases between. Per germline, CDR1 MGHRA and CDR2 YSYEKL. CDR3 amino acids: CASSHPGRSEQFF. DNA for the CDR3: TGCGCCAGCAGCCATCCGGGCCGCTCTGAGCAGTTCTTC.

This clonotype was detected only a few times. The V call is TRBV6-5, the J call TRBJ1-2; 8 nucleotides match TRBD1. Trimming cost V 6 bases and J 2 bases; bases outside gene matches: 5. The V gene's germline CDR1 is MNHEY and CDR2 SVGAGI. This CDR3 is 14 amino acids long. DNA of the CDR3: TGTGCCAGCAGCCTCAACAGGGGGAACTATGGCTACACCTTC. This translates into CASSLNRGNYGYTF.

This chain connects TRBV7-9 to TRBJ2-7; 14 bases agree with TRBD2. The CDR3 length is 16 residues. Per germline, CDR1 SEHNR and CDR2 FQNEAQ (reference sequence). V shed 5 bases and J 2 bases; nucleotides not matched to a gene: 5. CDR3 loop: CASSAGLAGVPYEQYF. The CDR3 DNA sequence: TGTGCCAGCAGCGCGGGACTAGCGGGAGTTCCCTACGAGCAGTACTTC.

A few counts support this clonotype. V gene TRBV7-2 combines with J gene TRBJ1-6; TRBD1 might be the D (5 bases). V gave up 4 bases and J gave up 6 bases, with 16 bases separating them. CDR1 and CDR2 from the germline V gene are SGHTA and FQGNSA. This CDR3 has 16 residues. CDR3 sequence: CASSSQGRGVNSPLHF. The CDR3 DNA is TGTGCCAGCAGCTCCCAAGGGCGGGGGGTTAATTCACCCCTCCACTTT.